These T cell receptor beta chains were read from a single sample in a study of post-analysis software for immune sequencing data. TCRdb reprocessed the PCR reads with MiXCR, giving one entry per CDR3 protein. This sample has roughly 730,000 distinct CDR3 sequences; 25% to 30% occur once, and the top ten carry roughly 0.57%. Sequencing was carried out using blood. These receptors all come from a girl under 18 with multiple sclerosis. CDR3s include the opening cysteine and the closing phenylalanine or tryptophan. The size field is filled for only some rows; it gives once, few, many or a size class.

size: -; J: TRBJ2-1; V: TRBV27; CDR3: CASSSPGRYTTEQFF
size: few; J: TRBJ2-1; V: TRBV3-1; CDR3: CASSQEGGLGFNEQFF
size: -; J: TRBJ2-3; V: TRBV18; CDR3: CASSPPGTRDAQYF
size: few; J: TRBJ1-1; V: TRBV11-2; CDR3: CASSLVTGGEAFF
size: -; J: TRBJ1-6; V: TRBV6-1; CDR3: CASSRPGQGLPPLHF
size: many; J: TRBJ2-3; V: TRBV29-1; CDR3: CSIVRVTDTQYF
size: -; J: TRBJ1-1; V: TRBV29-1; CDR3: CSDNGGGRTEAFF
size: few; J: TRBJ2-1; V: TRBV2; CDR3: CASSDPGTAYNEQFF
size: many; J: TRBJ2-5; V: TRBV7-2; CDR3: CASSLQGVATQYF
size: -; J: TRBJ1-1; V: TRBV2; CDR3: CASSDPPQNTEAFF
size: -; J: TRBJ2-2; V: TRBV5-1; CDR3: CASSFNFPNTGELFF
size: -; J: TRBJ2-5; V: TRBV3-1; CDR3: CASSQDRDRERETQYF
size: -; J: TRBJ1-3; V: TRBV5-1; CDR3: CASSLGLGWDRSNTIYF
size: few; J: TRBJ1-4; V: TRBV28; CDR3: CASSHEGVGFNEKLFF
size: few; J: TRBJ2-7; V: TRBV20-1; CDR3: CSAPIRLAGSGYEQYF
size: -; J: TRBJ1-3; V: TRBV5-1; CDR3: CASSLIPGQGYGNTIYF
size: -; J: TRBJ1-2; V: TRBV4-3; CDR3: CASSQVGSGIDGYTF
size: -; J: TRBJ2-4; V: TRBV20-1; CDR3: CSAPRGTGIAKNIQYF
size: few; J: TRBJ2-3; V: TRBV3-1; CDR3: CASSQVGGPTQYF
size: -; J: TRBJ2-7; V: TRBV29-1; CDR3: CSVLAGEVREQYF
size: -; J: TRBJ2-1; V: TRBV7-2; CDR3: CASSFPGGTGKFF
size: few; J: TRBJ2-3; V: TRBV7-2; CDR3: CASSLGDREADTQYF
size: -; J: -; V: TRBV6-6; CDR3: CASSFYRQGGETQYF
size: once; J: TRBJ2-1; V: TRBV20-1; CDR3: CSARDQEWSDEQFF
size: -; J: TRBJ2-1; V: TRBV5-1; CDR3: CASSLQGLRSYNEQFF
size: -; J: TRBJ1-4; V: TRBV6-1; CDR3: CASSGDPGREKLFF
size: -; J: TRBJ1-6; V: TRBV9; CDR3: CASSVGAGTANSPLHF
size: -; J: TRBJ2-2; V: TRBV5-8; CDR3: CASSPGTVLAGVGTGELFF
size: many; J: TRBJ2-5; V: TRBV20-1; CDR3: CSASARQGPFLQETQYF
size: -; J: TRBJ1-1; V: TRBV12-3/TRBV12-4; CDR3: CASSLVGAGRLAEAFF
size: -; J: TRBJ2-5; V: TRBV10-3; CDR3: CAISESMRVGETQYF
size: few; J: TRBJ2-3; V: TRBV12-3/TRBV12-4; CDR3: CASRPGADTQYF
size: -; J: -; V: TRBV7-9; CDR3: CASELIFGRKDEQYF
size: few; J: TRBJ2-5; V: TRBV5-1; CDR3: CASSLEGSETQYF
size: -; J: TRBJ1-1; V: TRBV29-1; CDR3: CSGQKPNTEAFF
size: -; J: TRBJ2-3; V: TRBV27; CDR3: CASSPQRSTDTQYF
size: few; J: TRBJ1-6; V: TRBV20-1; CDR3: CSAVPPFDSPLHF
size: few; J: TRBJ1-5; V: TRBV15; CDR3: CATSRDRQGMHF
size: few; J: TRBJ1-6; V: TRBV4-3; CDR3: CASSQDPPGQGTSPLHF
size: -; J: TRBJ2-3; V: TRBV15; CDR3: CATSRVRASGEVDTQYF
size: -; J: TRBJ2-3; V: TRBV18; CDR3: CASSPTPLTGVTDTQYF
size: -; J: TRBJ2-5; V: TRBV7-9; CDR3: CASSRLAGEAQYF
size: few; J: TRBJ1-5; V: TRBV29-1; CDR3: CSVSQGAEQPQHF
size: few; J: TRBJ2-3; V: TRBV4-3; CDR3: CASSQDLPGSSTDTQYF
size: few; J: TRBJ2-7; V: TRBV20-1; CDR3: CSATPAGEQYF
size: once; J: TRBJ1-1; V: TRBV4-2; CDR3: CASSQEEGRVGAEAFF